The T cell receptor (beta chain) under discussion was sequenced for a study of T cells in localized non-small cell lung cancer. Study-level findings and limits: Uninvolved neighboring lung showed the greatest T cell clonality, exceeding tumor. A higher density of T cells in blood coincided with extended overall survival. Median about 56 top-100 tumor clones were shared with paired adjacent lung. Because sequencing included only one region (of the tumor), heterogeneity remains possible.

TCRdb's table, derived via immunoSEQ multiplex PCR, lists solely in-frame clones and lacks some. The sample includes about 1,700 clones, roughly 24% of them seen just once. Germline CDR1 is LNHDA and CDR2 is SQIVND (reference sequence). This CDR3 has 14 residues. The germline V and J ends were trimmed by 5 bases and 7 bases, with 12 bases remaining between them. By proportion, this clone is medium-sized. Its antigen is not known. The source is a male donor aged 60 or older with stage II squamous cell lung carcinoma. Sample: lung tumor tissue, taken before any cancer treatment. The rearrangement links TRBV19 to TRBJ2-6, with a weak D call TRBD1 (6 bases). The CDR3 coding sequence is TGTGCCAGTAGTTATCCAGGGGAAGCCAACGTCCTGACTTTC. Amino acid sequence: CASSYPGEANVLTF. The whole variable domain, filled in from reference TRBV19 and TRBJ2-6, reads DGGITQSPKYLFRKEGQNVTLSCEQNLNHDAMYWYRQDPGQGLRLIYYSQIVNDFQKGDIAEGYSVSREKKESFPLTVTSAQKNPTAFYLCASSYPGEANVLTFGAGSRLTVL.